What follows describes a single T cell receptor beta chain. CDR1 is SGHAT and CDR2 is FQNNGV in the germline V gene. The CDR3 is made up of 17 amino acids. Trimming took 4 bases from V and 0 from J, leaving 16 bases between them. The sample comes from a study of blood T cell repertoires in COVID-19. For the study at large: The study drew acute and convalescent COVID-19 samples from the United States, Italy and Spain. From T cells, B-cell-depleted T cells, or PBMCs came the material, which was cDNA or gDNA.

Recruitment covered fewer than 25 US areas and drew participants whose ages spanned 18 to 89 years. Cohort placement rested on clinical history that participants reported themselves. The method was immunoSEQ multiplex PCR; TCRdb's version includes in-frame clones alone and lacks a portion of them. The sample holds about 240,000 clones, roughly 91% seen once. The sequence was collected from a woman aged 25 to 39 who had recovered from COVID-19. The chain combines TRBV11-2 with TRBJ2-4; D perhaps matches TRBD2 (6 bases). The sample was PBMCs or T cells enriched from blood (not recorded which). CDR3 residues: CASSSSGPGGAKNIQYF. In DNA form, the CDR3 reads TGTGCCAGCAGCTCATCCGGGCCCGGGGGAGCCAAAAACATTCAGTACTTC.